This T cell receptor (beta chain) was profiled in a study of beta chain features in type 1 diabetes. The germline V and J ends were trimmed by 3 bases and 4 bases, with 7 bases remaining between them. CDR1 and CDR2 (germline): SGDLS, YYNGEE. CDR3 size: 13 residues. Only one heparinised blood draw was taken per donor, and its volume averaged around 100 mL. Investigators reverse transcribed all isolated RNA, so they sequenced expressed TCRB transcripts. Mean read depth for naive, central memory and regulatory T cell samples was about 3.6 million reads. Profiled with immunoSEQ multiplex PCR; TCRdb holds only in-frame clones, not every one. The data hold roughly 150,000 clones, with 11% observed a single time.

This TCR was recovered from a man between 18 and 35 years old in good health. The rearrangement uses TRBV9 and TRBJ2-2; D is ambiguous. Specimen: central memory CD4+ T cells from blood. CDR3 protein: CASSGWATGELFF. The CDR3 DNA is TGTGCCAGCAGCGGCTGGGCCACCGGGGAGCTGTTTTTT.